This entry describes one T cell receptor beta chain. Antigen specificity is unknown. This sample is part of a study of T cell repertoires in cytomegalovirus infection. From the reads, TCRdb called clonotypes with MiXCR, one entry per CDR3 protein. This table holds 750,000 to 950,000 distinct CDR3 sequences, 29% found once. The CDR3 consists of 16 residues. The germline V gene has CDR1 MDHEN and CDR2 SYDVKM. V was clipped by 5 bases and J by 4 bases, with 21 bases between them. Here the sequenced sample was cultured CD8+ T cells from PBMCs, taken from culture after CMV antigen stimulation. The sequence derives from a human donor in good health (CMV status not recorded). Some clones in this sample may be carry-over from other donors' samples. The chain joins TRBV28 to TRBJ2-7; possibly TRBD1 for D (7 bases). CDR3 nucleotide sequence: TGTGCCAGCAGTGCCACAGGGGAGGAAAGGGAATACGAGCAGTACGTC. Protein sequence: CASSATGEEREYEQYV.